Each of the 4 T cell receptor beta chains below was sequenced from the same sample in a study of CD8 T cells in Susac syndrome. Random hexamers were used to reverse transcribe the RNA input (0.5 to 1 ug). Each CDR3 protein is one row after TCRdb ran MiXCR on the immunoSEQ multiplex PCR reads. The data contain about 150,000 distinct CDR3 sequences, approximately 96% of them singletons. The specimen sequenced was CD4+ T cells from PBMCs. Source of these receptors: a human donor with Susac syndrome.

This chain uses TRBV20-1 with TRBJ2-7; D gene ambiguous. V gave up 4 bases and J gave up 0 bases, with 10 bases separating them. This CDR3 region has 13 residues. Germline V gene sequence: CDR1 DFQATT, CDR2 SNEGSKA (reference sequence). The CDR3 loop reads CSATRAGSYEQYF. CDR3 in DNA: TGCAGTGCTACCCGGGCAGGCTCCTACGAGCAGTACTTC.

The chain is built from TRBV29-1 and TRBJ2-5; D remains ambiguous. This CDR3 is 11 amino acids long. Per the germline V gene, CDR1 is SQVTM and CDR2 is ANQGSEA. Trimming removed 5 bases from V and 5 bases from J, with 9 bases in between. The DNA of the CDR3 is TGCAGCGTTTGGGCCGGGGAGACCCAGTACTTC. Encoded protein: CSVWAGETQYF.

The V call is TRBV27, the J call TRBJ1-2; no clear D gene. Germline assignment: CDR1 MNHEY and CDR2 SMNVEV (reference sequence). V was pared by 5 bases and J by 8 bases, with 21 bases between. This CDR3 contains 15 residues. The CDR3 loop is CASSPGLVQSAGYTF. The CDR3 DNA reads as TGTGCCAGCAGTCCCGGTCTCGTCCAGAGTGCGGGCTACACCTTC.

The chain has TRBV2 and TRBJ2-1; possibly TRBD1 or TRBD2 for D (5 bases each). V was trimmed by 6 bases and J by 0 bases, leaving 15 bases between them. This CDR3 comprises 16 residues. CDR1 is SNHLY and CDR2 is FYNNEI in the germline V gene. CDR3 loop: CASSLEGQSSYNEQFF. In DNA, the CDR3 is TGTGCCAGCAGCCTCGAGGGGCAGAGCTCCTACAATGAGCAGTTCTTC. The whole variable domain, filled in from reference TRBV2 and TRBJ2-1, reads EPEVTQTPSHQVTQMGQEVILRCVPISNHLYFYWYRQILGQKVEFLVSFYNNEISEKSEIFDDQFSVERPDGSNFTLKIRSTKLEDSAMYFCASSLEGQSSYNEQFFGPGTRLTVL.